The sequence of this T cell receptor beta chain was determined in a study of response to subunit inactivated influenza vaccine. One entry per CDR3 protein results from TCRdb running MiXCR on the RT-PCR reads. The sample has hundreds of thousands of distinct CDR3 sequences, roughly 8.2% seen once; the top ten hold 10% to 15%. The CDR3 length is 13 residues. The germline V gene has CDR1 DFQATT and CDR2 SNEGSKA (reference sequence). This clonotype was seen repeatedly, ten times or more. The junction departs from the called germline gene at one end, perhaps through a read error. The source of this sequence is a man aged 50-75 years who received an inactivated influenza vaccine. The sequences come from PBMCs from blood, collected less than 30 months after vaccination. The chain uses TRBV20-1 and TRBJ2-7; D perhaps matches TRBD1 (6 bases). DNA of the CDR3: TGCAGGGCTACAAGGGGACAAGGGCACGAGCAGTACTTC. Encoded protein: CRATRGQGHEQYF.